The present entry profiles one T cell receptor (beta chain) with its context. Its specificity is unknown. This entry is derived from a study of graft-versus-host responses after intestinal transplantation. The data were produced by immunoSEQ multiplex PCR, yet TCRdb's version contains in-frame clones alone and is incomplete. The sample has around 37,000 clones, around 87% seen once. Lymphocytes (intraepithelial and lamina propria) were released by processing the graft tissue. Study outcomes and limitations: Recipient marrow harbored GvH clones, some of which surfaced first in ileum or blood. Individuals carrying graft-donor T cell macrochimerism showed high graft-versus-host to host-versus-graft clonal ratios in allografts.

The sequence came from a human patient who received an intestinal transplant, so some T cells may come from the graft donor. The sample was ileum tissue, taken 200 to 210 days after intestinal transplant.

CDR3 region: CASSVAGGLGYEQYF. The CDR3 DNA follows: TGTGCCAGCAGCGTAGCGGGGGGACTGGGCTACGAGCAGTACTTC. This sequence joins TRBV9 and TRBJ2-7, with 7 bases matching TRBD2. The CDR3 runs to 15 residues. Trimming took 0 bases from V and 3 from J; bases not matched to a gene: 6. The germline gives CDR1 SGDLS, CDR2 YYNGEE. Full variable domain (missing parts from reference TRBV9 and TRBJ2-7): DSGVTQTPKHLITATGQRVTLRCSPRSGDLSVYWYQQSLDQGLQFLIQYYNGEERAKGNILERFSAQQFPDLHSELNLSSLELGDSALYFCASSVAGGLGYEQYFGPGTRLTVT.